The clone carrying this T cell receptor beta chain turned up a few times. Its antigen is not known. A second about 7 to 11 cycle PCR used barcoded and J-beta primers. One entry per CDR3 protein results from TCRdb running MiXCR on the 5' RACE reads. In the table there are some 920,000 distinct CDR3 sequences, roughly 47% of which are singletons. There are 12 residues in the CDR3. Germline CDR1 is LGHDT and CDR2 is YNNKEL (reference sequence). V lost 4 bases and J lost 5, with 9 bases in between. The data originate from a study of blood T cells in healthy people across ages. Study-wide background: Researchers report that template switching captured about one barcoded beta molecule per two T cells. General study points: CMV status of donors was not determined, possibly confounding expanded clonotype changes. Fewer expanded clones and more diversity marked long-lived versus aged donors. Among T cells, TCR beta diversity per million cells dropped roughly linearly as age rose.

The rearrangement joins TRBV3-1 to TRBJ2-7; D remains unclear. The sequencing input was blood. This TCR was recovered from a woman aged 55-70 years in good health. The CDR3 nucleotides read TGTGCCAGCAGCCCCCGGAGCGACGAGCAGTACTTC. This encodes CASSPRSDEQYF.